This TCR beta chain was sequenced during a study of T-cell memory formation after mild COVID-19. This CDR3 is built from 15 residues. J gave up 3 bases and V 4 bases, and 4 bases lay outside the gene matches. Germline CDR1 and CDR2: SGHDT and YYEEEE. This clonotype was counted between two and nine times. TCRdb reanalysed the 5' RACE reads using MiXCR and keeps one entry per CDR3 protein. The sample shows approximately 99,000 distinct CDR3 sequences, 18% of them seen only once. Sample: PBMCs or a T cell subset sorted from them (not recorded which). This sequence originates from a man aged 18 to 29 who had mild COVID-19 (a few samples of this study predate the infection). Cell type and time point are not known. V gene TRBV5-6 combines with J gene TRBJ2-2; 9 nucleotides agree with TRBD1. CDR3 coding DNA: TGTGCCAGCAGCGGAGACAGGGGGTACACCGGGGAGCTGTTTTTT. Translating it yields CASSGDRGYTGELFF.